This TCR beta chain appears in the sequencing data of a study of blood T cell repertoires in COVID-19. Overall study: Samples came from the United States, Italy and Spain, spanning acute and convalescent COVID-19. T cells, B-cell-depleted T cells, or PBMCs provided the cDNA or gDNA that served as material.

In the authors' workflow: Amplification from reference gene primers served as the basis for estimated nucleated cell counts. Method: immunoSEQ multiplex PCR; TCRdb's copy keeps in-frame clones and lacks some. That table gives V, J and clone size, and the DNA gave D and trimming. The sample includes about 93,000 clones, 70% to 80% of them seen just once. The CDR3 runs 14 residues. Germline V CDR1 and CDR2: MDHEN, SYDVKM. Trimming removed 3 bases at V and 2 bases at J, with 10 bases between. The sequenced sample consisted of peripheral blood. The chain is built from TRBV28 and TRBJ1-2, with a possible D match to TRBD1 (6 bases). The receptor comes from a human donor in a cohort sampled during active COVID-19. CDR3 residues: CASSLRQGNYGYTF. CDR3 nucleotide sequence: TGTGCCAGCAGTTTGAGGCAGGGGAACTATGGCTACACCTTC.